The 29 T cell receptor beta chains listed next were all sequenced from one sample in a study of CD8 T cells in Susac syndrome. Random hexamers were used to reverse transcribe roughly 0.45 to 1 ug of RNA. TCRdb used MiXCR to reprocess the immunoSEQ multiplex PCR reads, holding one entry per CDR3 protein. Of hundreds of thousands of distinct CDR3 sequences in the sample, over 90% were seen once. The source material was CD4+ T cells from PBMCs. All receptors derive from a human donor with Susac syndrome.

The chain uses TRBV20-1 and TRBJ1-5; TRBD1 is a possible D gene (6 bases). Germline loops: CDR1 DFQATT, CDR2 SNEGSKA (reference sequence). The CDR3 is 16 residues long. The germline V and J ends were trimmed by 4 bases and 1 base, with 17 bases remaining between them. CDR3 nucleotides: TGCAGTGCTACCCTCCGAGGGGGTCGAAGCAATCAGCCCCAGCATTTT. Translation gives CSATLRGGRSNQPQHF.

V and J are TRBV19 and TRBJ1-1; 7 nucleotides line up with TRBD1. With V trimmed by 5 bases and J by 0 bases, 15 bases remained unmatched. Germline V lookup: CDR1 LNHDA, CDR2 SQIVND (reference sequence). CDR3 length: 18 amino acids. The DNA of the CDR3 is TGTGCCAGTAGTTCCATCGACAGGGCGGGGCAGGTGAACACTGAAGCTTTCTTT. Residues: CASSSIDRAGQVNTEAFF.

The V call is TRBV13, the J call TRBJ2-5; 11 bases agree with TRBD2. CDR3 length: 16 amino acids. Germline CDR1 is PRHDT and CDR2 is FYEKMQ (reference sequence). J gave up 3 bases and V 4 bases, and 7 bases lay outside the gene matches. For the CDR3, the DNA is TGTGCCAGCAGCTCTCACTCGACTAGCGGGGAAGAGACCCAGTACTTC. It translates to CASSSHSTSGEETQYF.

This clonotype was detected only once. This chain joins TRBV3-1 and TRBJ1-4, with 8 bases that match TRBD1. After removal of 8 bases from V and 6 bases from J, the junction contained 5 bases not matched to a gene. The CDR3 has 13 amino acids. From germline, CDR1 is LGHDT and CDR2 YNNKEL (reference sequence). The CDR3 DNA follows: TGTGCCAGCGTTGACAGGGGCGATGAAAAACTGTTTTTT. It codes for CASVDRGDEKLFF.

The chain combines TRBV29-1 with TRBJ1-4, with TRBD1 matching 7 bases. The germline CDR1 and CDR2 sequences are SQVTM and ANQGSEA. Trimming at V came to 6 bases and at J to 6 bases, leaving 7 bases not matched to a gene. The CDR3 loop spans 13 amino acids. The CDR3 coding sequence is TGCAGCGTAGGGGGCAGGGAGGATGAAAAACTGTTTTTT. Translation gives CSVGGREDEKLFF. Filled out from reference TRBV29-1 and TRBJ1-4, the complete variable domain reads SAVISQKPSRDICQRGTSLTIQCQVDSQVTMMFWYRQQPGQSLTLIATANQGSEATYESGFVIDKFPISRPNLTFSTLTVSNMSPEDSSIYLCSVGGREDEKLFFGSGTQLSVL.

This rearrangement joins TRBV10-3 to TRBJ2-5; D may be TRBD2 (7 bases). V was pared by 7 bases and J by 5 bases, with 14 bases between. The CDR3 totals 13 residues. Germline assignment: CDR1 ENHRY and CDR2 SYGVKD. CDR3 nucleotides: TGTGCCATCACCGGGGGGCCCGATGAGACCCAGTACTTC. The encoded protein is CAITGGPDETQYF.

V and J are TRBV4-3 and TRBJ1-6; weak D call: TRBD1 (6 bases). Between the trimmed V and J ends, which lost 0 bases and 7 bases, there was a span of 16 bases. In germline, CDR1 is LGHNA, CDR2 YSLEER. The length of the CDR3 is 17 residues. The CDR3 loop reads CASSQDWGEDRNSPLHF. The CDR3, as DNA: TGCGCCAGCAGCCAAGATTGGGGCGAGGACAGAAATTCACCCCTCCACTTT.

The chain joins TRBV20-1 to TRBJ2-7; no firm D call. CDR3 length: 12 amino acids. Germline CDR1 and CDR2: DFQATT and SNEGSKA (reference sequence). Trimming took off 2 bases at V and 2 bases at J, with 7 bases between the two ends. The chain's CDR3 is CSARMDAYEQYF. The CDR3 nucleotides read TGCAGTGCTAGAATGGACGCCTACGAGCAGTACTTC.

This chain uses TRBV5-1 with TRBJ2-7; D is undetermined. Deletions cut 1 base from V and 0 bases from J, with 11 bases between. Germline loops: CDR1 SGHRS, CDR2 YFSETQ. CDR3 size: 15 residues. The CDR3 protein is CASSLIETGSYEQYF. The CDR3, as DNA: TGCGCCAGCAGCTTGATAGAAACCGGCTCCTACGAGCAGTACTTC.

This clonotype was found once. The J gene is TRBJ1-1, the V gene TRBV3-1; D is ambiguous. Between the trimmed V and J ends, which lost 7 bases and 3 bases, there was a span of 15 bases. The CDR3 spans 14 residues. CDR1 LGHDT and CDR2 YNNKEL come from the germline V gene (reference sequence). CDR3 nucleotide sequence: TGTGCCAGCACCCCAGCGGGCTTGGACACTGAAGCTTTCTTT. Translated: CASTPAGLDTEAFF.

The CDR3: CATSRAGEAFF. DNA for the CDR3: TGTGCCACCAGCAGAGCGGGGGAAGCTTTCTTT. This sequence joins TRBV15 and TRBJ1-1; D uncertain. Germline V lookup: CDR1 LNHNV, CDR2 YYDKDF (reference sequence). The V end was cut by 1 base, the J end by 8 bases, with 5 bases between. The CDR3 runs to 11 residues.

For the CDR3, the DNA is TGTGCCAGCAGTTACTTGGCGGGGGCCAAGGATGAGCAGTTCTTC. Its protein is CASSYLAGAKDEQFF. V gene TRBV6-5 combines with J gene TRBJ2-1; D is perhaps TRBD2 (7 bases). Per germline, CDR1 MNHEY and CDR2 SVGAGI. This CDR3 is built from 15 residues. V shed 1 base and J shed 8 bases, with 15 bases lying between them.

This sequence joins TRBV25-1 and TRBJ1-4; tentative D call: TRBD1 (6 bases). CDR3 length: 15 amino acids. V lost 3 bases to trimming and J lost 8 bases, with 16 bases between them. Germline-derived CDR1 and CDR2 are MGHDK and SYGVNS. CDR3 sequence reads: CASSENRAVGEKLFF. CDR3 DNA: TGTGCCAGCAGTGAGAACAGGGCCGTAGGGGAAAAACTGTTTTTT.

This clonotype occurred a few times. This chain links TRBV4-3 with TRBJ1-6; unclear D gene. The CDR3 consists of 13 residues. The germline gives CDR1 LGHNA, CDR2 YSLEER. V dropped 0 bases and J dropped 10 bases, with 7 bases sitting between them. The CDR3 region is CASSQDRGSPLHF. CDR3 coding DNA: TGCGCCAGCAGCCAAGATCGAGGGTCACCCCTCCACTTT.

The CDR3 loop is CASSFNRVGNEQFF. CDR3 nucleotide sequence: TGTGCCAGCAGCTTTAACAGGGTGGGTAATGAGCAGTTCTTC. V and J are TRBV7-9 and TRBJ2-1; possibly TRBD1 for D (6 bases). V gave up 3 bases and J gave up 7 bases, with 13 bases separating them. CDR1 and CDR2 (germline): SEHNR, FQNEAQ (reference sequence). The CDR3 extends over 14 amino acids.

V is TRBV12-3 or TRBV12-4 and J is TRBJ1-6; D not certain. The CDR3 length is 14 residues. Trimming left V 1 base short and J 9 bases short, with 10 bases between. CDR3 bases: TGTGCCAGCAGTTTAGGGGCGCGGACTTCACCCCTCCACTTT. This encodes CASSLGARTSPLHF.

The chain couples TRBV5-4 to TRBJ1-3; 8 positions match TRBD1. The J segment lost 6 bases and the V segment lost 2 bases, leaving 10 bases of the junction unmatched. There are 16 residues in the CDR3. Germline CDR1 and CDR2: SGHNT and YYREEE (reference sequence). The CDR3 is CASSFGQGLLKNTIYF. As DNA, the CDR3 is TGTGCCAGCAGCTTCGGACAGGGACTCTTGAAAAACACCATATATTTT.

The chain recombines TRBV18 with TRBJ1-1; possibly TRBD1 for D (6 bases). This CDR3 contains 15 residues. Germline V gives CDR1 KGHSH, CDR2 LQKENI. The V end lost 2 bases, the J end lost 3 bases, and 13 bases lay between the germline ends. The CDR3 here is CASSPETGPYTEAFF. Here the CDR3 DNA reads TGTGCCAGCTCACCAGAAACAGGGCCCTACACTGAAGCTTTCTTT.

The chain links TRBV11-2 to TRBJ2-6, with D hard to call. Trimming removed 8 bases at V and 0 bases at J, with 17 bases between. The CDR3 contains 17 residues. Germline-derived CDR1 and CDR2 are SGHAT and FQNNGV. CDR3 region: CASLEFPNRSGANVLTF. DNA of the CDR3: TGTGCCAGCCTTGAGTTCCCAAACCGCTCTGGGGCCAACGTCCTGACTTTC.

V is TRBV7-2 and J is TRBJ2-3; D is perhaps TRBD2 (6 bases). The CDR3 is 15 residues long. The ends were cut back, 4 bases at V and 2 bases at J, with 13 bases in the middle. CDR1 and CDR2 (germline): SGHTA, FQGNSA. The CDR3 sequence is CASSSAGRDTDTQYF. DNA for the CDR3: TGTGCCAGCAGCTCCGCGGGGCGGGACACAGATACGCAGTATTTT.

This chain joins TRBV20-1 and TRBJ2-5, with D perhaps matching TRBD2 (5 bases). There are 14 residues in the CDR3. Germline CDR1 DFQATT, CDR2 SNEGSKA (reference sequence). Trimming took off 1 base at V and 1 base at J, with 10 bases between the two ends. This CDR3 reads CSARGEGAQETQYF. CDR3 nucleotide sequence: TGCAGTGCTAGAGGTGAGGGAGCCCAAGAGACCCAGTACTTC.

V usage is TRBV5-1 and J usage is TRBJ2-6; D gene ambiguous. Germline lookup yields CDR1 SGHRS and CDR2 YFSETQ. The CDR3 length is 15 residues. V lost 1 base and J lost 0, with 5 bases in between. The CDR3 sequence: CASSLRASGANVLTF. The CDR3, as DNA: TGCGCCAGCAGCTTGAGAGCCTCTGGGGCCAACGTCCTGACTTTC.

The gene calls are TRBV20-1 and TRBJ1-5; 8 bases are shared with TRBD1. The CDR3 runs 14 residues. Trimming removed 3 bases from V and 2 bases from J; junction bases left unmatched: 3. Germline V CDR1 and CDR2: DFQATT, SNEGSKA (reference sequence). The CDR3 reads CSASGQGGNQPQHF. DNA of the CDR3: TGCAGTGCTAGTGGACAGGGTGGCAATCAGCCCCAGCATTTT.

The V gene is TRBV12-3 or TRBV12-4, the J gene TRBJ1-2; the match to TRBD1 covers 7 bases. This CDR3 region has 14 residues. The V gene end was trimmed by 5 bases and the J gene end by 2 bases; junction bases not matched to a gene: 5. CDR3 loop: CASSMTGRNYGYTF. The CDR3 DNA is TGTGCCAGCAGTATGACAGGGAGGAACTATGGCTACACCTTC.

The rearrangement joins TRBV7-8 to TRBJ2-1; tentatively, D is TRBD1 (6 bases). This CDR3 region has 15 residues. Trimming took 4 bases from V and 15 from J, leaving 25 bases between them. Germline CDR1 SGHVS, CDR2 FQNEAQ. The CDR3: CASSYQGGRGEAVFF. The CDR3 DNA is TGTGCCAGCAGCTATCAAGGGGGAAGAGGGGAAGCGGTGTTCTTC.

This sequence joins TRBV12-3 or TRBV12-4 and TRBJ1-6; possibly TRBD1 for D (6 bases). V lost 3 bases to trimming and J lost 7 bases, with 10 bases between them. The CDR3 has 14 amino acids. In DNA form, the CDR3 reads TGTGCCAGCAGTTTTCCAGGGGCCAATTCACCCCTCCACTTT. It is translated as CASSFPGANSPLHF.

This clonotype was seen just once. The chain carries TRBV29-1 and TRBJ1-3, with D perhaps matching TRBD1 (5 bases). V gave up 5 bases and J gave up 0 bases, with 17 bases separating them. Germline assignment: CDR1 SQVTM and CDR2 ANQGSEA. The CDR3 extends over 16 amino acids. The CDR3 loop reads CSVFGRTGDSGNTIYF. The DNA of the CDR3 is TGCAGCGTTTTCGGACGGACGGGGGACTCTGGAAACACCATATATTTT.

The gene calls are TRBV6-2 or TRBV6-3 and TRBJ2-5; TRBD2 is a possible D gene (6 bases). From germline, CDR1 is MNHEY and CDR2 SVGEGT. The CDR3 covers 17 residues. Trimming pared 6 bases from V and 5 bases from J, leaving 25 bases between. CDR3 coding DNA: TGTGCCAGCAGGCGACAGCGTCCTTATGATGGGGGGGAGACCCAGTACTTC. This gives the protein CASRRQRPYDGGETQYF.

The table lists this clonotype with a count of one. The chain carries TRBV12-3 or TRBV12-4 and TRBJ1-3, with D maybe TRBD1 (5 bases). Deletions cut 7 bases from V and 3 bases from J, with 19 bases between. CDR3 length: 16 amino acids. The CDR3 region has the DNA TGTGCCAGCAACCAAAGAGACAGCCTCCATGGAAACACCATATATTTT. Translated, it gives CASNQRDSLHGNTIYF.